Below are 23 T cell receptor beta chains sequenced from a single sample in a study of human T cells and chemical hapten exposure. TCRdb re-analysed the RACE reads in MiXCR, keeping a single row per CDR3 protein. The data show about 98,000 distinct CDR3 sequences, 11% seen once. The time point here: pre-sensitization, week 0. As to treatment: therapeutic diphenylcyclopropenone sensitization with weekly scalp DPC. The source material was whole blood, sampled in connection with sensitization to the hapten diphenylcyclopropenone (DPC). The receptors come from a woman aged 55-69 years with alopecia areata. Some clones in this sample may be carry-over from other donors' samples.

This clonotype was picked up many times. The DNA of the CDR3 is TGCGCCAGCAGCTCTCTCCCCGGGACAGGGGGCCTGGAGACCCAGTACTTC. This gives the protein CASSSLPGTGGLETQYF. The gene calls are TRBV5-1 and TRBJ2-5; 12 nucleotides line up with TRBD1. The CDR3 spans 17 residues. CDR1 and CDR2 from the germline V gene are SGHRS and YFSETQ. V shed 3 bases and J 5 bases; nucleotides not matched to a gene: 11. The whole variable domain, filled in from reference TRBV5-1 and TRBJ2-5, reads KAGVTQTPRYLIKTRGQQVTLSCSPISGHRSVSWYQQTPGQGLQFLFEYFSETQRNKGNFPGRFSGRQFSNSRSEMNVSTLELGDSALYLCASSSLPGTGGLETQYFGPGTRLLVL.

This clonotype has more than one count but fewer than ten. CDR3 DNA: TGTGCCAGTAGTATACGACAGGTTGTGAACACTGAAGCTTTCTTT. This encodes CASSIRQVVNTEAFF. The rearrangement uses TRBV19 and TRBJ1-1; D might be TRBD1 (6 bases). The CDR3 is 15 amino acids. The ends were cut back, 2 bases at V and 0 bases at J, with 10 bases in the middle. Germline loops: CDR1 LNHDA, CDR2 SQIVND (reference sequence).

This clonotype was found a few times. The V and J genes are TRBV12-3 or TRBV12-4 and TRBJ2-2; D not certain. The CDR3 sequence is 16 residues long. Trimming cost V 6 bases and J 1 base, with 15 bases left between them. CDR3: CASSPTPGQNTGELFF. CDR3 bases: TGTGCCAGCAGCCCCACACCGGGCCAGAACACCGGGGAGCTGTTTTTT.

This chain uses TRBV14 with TRBJ2-2; D gene ambiguous. The ends were cut back, 0 bases at V and 6 bases at J, with 5 bases in the middle. Germline V gene data show CDR1 as SGHDN and CDR2 as FVKESK. The CDR3 has 13 residues. The CDR3: CASSQDVAGELFF. Here the CDR3 DNA reads TGTGCCAGCAGCCAAGATGTCGCCGGGGAGCTGTTTTTT.

This chain connects TRBV10-3 to TRBJ2-3; no clear D. Germline V gives CDR1 ENHRY, CDR2 SYGVKD. This CDR3 comprises 15 residues. Trimming pared 0 bases from V and 0 bases from J, leaving 7 bases between. The CDR3 DNA follows: TGTGCCATCAGTGAGTCGACGGCTAGCACAGATACGCAGTATTTT. This codes for CAISESTASTDTQYF.

This clonotype was detected only a few times. The chain uses TRBV20-1 and TRBJ1-4; 8 positions match TRBD1. Germline V gene data show CDR1 as DFQATT and CDR2 as SNEGSKA (reference sequence). The CDR3 runs 14 residues. V was clipped by 5 bases and J by 4 bases; unmatched bases: 6. Here the CDR3 reads CSAETGALNEKLFF. The CDR3 nucleotides are TGCAGTGCTGAGACAGGGGCCCTTAATGAAAAACTGTTTTTT.

To note about this clonotype: A much larger clone lies one base from this, so it may be a read error. The V and J genes are TRBV20-1 and TRBJ2-3; 11 nucleotides align to TRBD2. This CDR3 has 16 residues. The germline gives CDR1 DFQATT, CDR2 SNEGSKA (reference sequence). As DNA, the CDR3 is TGCAGTGCTAGAGTTTTAGCGGGGGGGCGAACAGATACGCGGTATTTT. It is translated as CSARVLAGGRTDTRYF.

The sample holds many counts of this clonotype. The chain combines TRBV7-9 with TRBJ1-1; D is uncertain. Germline CDR1 SEHNR, CDR2 FQNEAQ (reference sequence). With 1 base removed from V and 0 bases from J, the gap between germline ends came to 15 bases. This CDR3 is built from 17 residues. CDR3 residues: CASSLDRFNLMNTEAFF. CDR3 DNA sequence: TGTGCCAGCAGCTTAGATCGGTTCAACCTAATGAACACTGAAGCTTTCTTT.

A few counts support this clonotype. The V call is TRBV20-1, the J call TRBJ2-7; D unresolved. Trimming left V 3 bases short and J 9 bases short, with 21 bases between. The germline V gene encodes CDR1 DFQATT and CDR2 SNEGSKA (reference sequence). The CDR3 length is 14 residues. The CDR3 here is CSARISTTPLVQYF. In DNA form, the CDR3 reads TGCAGTGCTAGGATTTCAACAACCCCATTGGTGCAGTACTTC.

The genes are TRBV29-1 and TRBJ2-7, with TRBD1 matching over 9 bases. The V gene's germline CDR1 is SQVTM and CDR2 ANQGSEA. The CDR3 has 13 amino acids. Unmatched junction bases numbered 9, after V lost 7 bases and J lost 5 bases. CDR3 sequence: CSGGTGTGNEQYF. The CDR3 coding sequence is TGCAGCGGGGGAACAGGGACAGGGAACGAGCAGTACTTC.

This clonotype has only a few counts. The J gene is TRBJ2-7, the V gene TRBV11-3; 12 bases map to TRBD2. The J segment lost 7 bases and the V segment lost 5 bases, leaving 12 bases of the junction unmatched. The CDR3 loop spans 16 amino acids. Germline lookup yields CDR1 SGHNT and CDR2 YENEEA. CDR3 residues: CASSPGLAGTLREQYF. The CDR3 DNA reads as TGTGCCAGCAGCCCCGGACTAGCGGGGACGTTGAGGGAGCAGTACTTC. Using reference TRBV11-3 and TRBJ2-7 for the parts outside the CDR3, the full variable domain is EAGVVQSPRYKIIEKKQPVAFWCNPISGHNTLYWYLQNLGQGPELLIRYENEEAVDDSQLPKDRFSAERLKGVDSTLKIQPAELGDSAVYLCASSPGLAGTLREQYFGPGTRLTVT.

This clonotype was recorded many times. The chain uses TRBV30 and TRBJ1-2, with 8 bases matching TRBD1. Germline trimming cut 3 bases from V and 2 bases from J; bases unmatched to any gene: 5. Germline CDR1 is GTSNPN and CDR2 is SVGIG (reference sequence). The CDR3 is 14 amino acids. In nucleotides, the CDR3 is TGTGCCTGGAGCCCCGGACAGGGAAACTATGGCTACACCTTC. This gives the protein CAWSPGQGNYGYTF.

This clonotype came up a few times. This CDR3 fails to terminate in the conserved phenylalanine or tryptophan, so it likely reflects a read error. It is unclear where the CDR3 begins or ends on the DNA, so no DNA is shown, and the CDR3 is as TCRdb lists it. The chain combines TRBV28 with TRBJ2-1; the listed D gene, TRBD1, was not tested against the DNA. Germline values: CDR1 MDHEN, CDR2 SYDVKM. Inclusive of both ends, the CDR3 amounts to 14 amino acids. The CDR3 loop is CASSLLAGTGGLVV.

The V gene is TRBV9, the J gene TRBJ2-7; maybe TRBD2 (5 bases). CDR1 and CDR2 (germline): SGDLS, YYNGEE. The CDR3 runs to 16 residues. The ends were cut back, 0 bases at V and 0 bases at J, with 13 bases in the middle. The CDR3 protein is CASSVGGAQASYEQYF. CDR3 DNA: TGTGCCAGCAGCGTAGGGGGAGCGCAAGCCTCCTACGAGCAGTACTTC.

A word on this clonotype: Because the CDR3 is missing its conserved closing phenylalanine or tryptophan, this is likely a read error. V is TRBV2 and J is TRBJ2-6, with D maybe TRBD2 (6 bases). The germline CDR1 and CDR2 sequences are SNHLY and FYNNEI. The CDR3 has 15 residues. The ends were cut back, 7 bases at V and 2 bases at J, with 12 bases in the middle. The CDR3 DNA reads TGTGCCAGCACGGGGGAGATCACTGGGGCCAACGTCCTGACTTCC. As protein: CASTGEITGANVLTS.

This clonotype was counted many times. The J gene is TRBJ2-1, the V gene TRBV19; 8 bases match TRBD1. In germline, CDR1 is LNHDA, CDR2 SQIVND (reference sequence). This CDR3 region has 13 residues. Trimming cost V 5 bases and J 9 bases; bases outside gene matches: 6. The CDR3 DNA reads TGTGCCAGTAGTTTGGACAGGGCCGGTGAGCAGTTCTTC. This translates into CASSLDRAGEQFF.

The gene calls are TRBV5-1 and TRBJ2-2; 8 bases align to TRBD2. V lost 4 bases, J lost 3 bases, and 8 bases stayed unmatched. Germline loops: CDR1 SGHRS, CDR2 YFSETQ. There are 16 residues in the CDR3. CDR3 sequence reads: CASSPLSGGHTGELFF. DNA of the CDR3: TGCGCCAGCAGCCCCCTAAGCGGGGGTCACACCGGGGAGCTGTTTTTT.

This clonotype was found many times. The genes are TRBV5-1 and TRBJ2-1; D gene uncertain. V was trimmed by 4 bases and J by 6 bases, leaving 8 bases between them. The CDR3 contains 12 residues. In germline, CDR1 is SGHRS, CDR2 YFSETQ. This CDR3 reads CASSLRSNEQFF. CDR3 sequence (DNA): TGCGCCAGCAGCCTCCGATCCAATGAGCAGTTCTTC.

This clonotype occurred a few times. V usage is TRBV21-1 and J usage is TRBJ1-2. TRBV21-1 is a recognized pseudogene. The CDR3 loop spans 14 amino acids. The CDR3 region has the DNA TGTGCCAGCAGCAAAGTCGGCACTAACTATGGCTACACCTTC. Its protein is CASSKVGTNYGYTF.

The sample holds a few counts of this clonotype. The chain combines TRBV10-3 with TRBJ1-2; 7 positions agree with TRBD1. The CDR3 contains 11 residues. Germline-derived CDR1 and CDR2 are ENHRY and SYGVKD. V was pared by 7 bases and J by 10 bases, with 6 bases of the junction left unmatched. The CDR3 sequence is CAIIRQGNYTF. The CDR3 DNA reads as TGTGCCATCATAAGACAGGGAAACTACACCTTC.

V gene TRBV20-1 combines with J gene TRBJ2-3, with 8 bases matching TRBD2. CDR3 length equals 15 residues. The trim removed 0 bases at V and 7 bases at J, leaving 9 bases unmatched. CDR1 is DFQATT, CDR2 SNEGSKA, per germline (reference sequence). The CDR3 region is CSARDLAGGLNTQYF. In DNA, the CDR3 is TGCAGTGCTAGAGATTTGGCGGGGGGCCTAAATACGCAGTATTTT.

This clonotype showed up many times. The genes are TRBV2 and TRBJ1-4; no definite D call. Germline V gives CDR1 SNHLY, CDR2 FYNNEI. This CDR3 region has 12 residues. Trimming took off 11 bases at V and 3 bases at J, with 10 bases between the two ends. The CDR3 DNA sequence: TGTGCCTGGGCAGCCTCTAATGAAAAACTGTTTTTT. It yields the protein CAWAASNEKLFF.

This CDR3 is CASSPTVENTEAFF. The CDR3 DNA sequence: TGTGCCAGCTCACCCACGGTCGAGAACACTGAAGCTTTCTTT. The chain carries TRBV18 and TRBJ1-1; D remains unclear. V was shortened by 3 bases and J by 1 base, with 9 bases between the two germline ends. CDR3 size: 14 residues. CDR1 is KGHSH and CDR2 is LQKENI in the germline V gene.